The 26 T cell receptor beta chains given below trace back to one sample, sequenced in a study of blood T cell repertoires in COVID-19. The protocol was immunoSEQ multiplex PCR, while the TCRdb copy is restricted to in-frame clones and leaves out a portion. Of about 400,000 clones detected, around 92% appear once; the ten largest clones hold 1.2%. The specimen was peripheral blood. The origin of the receptors is a man in his forties with acute or convalescent COVID-19.

This chain links TRBV5-4 with TRBJ2-1; D ambiguous. This CDR3 has 12 amino acids. V lost 3 bases, J lost 6 bases, and 7 bases lay in between. CDR1 and CDR2 from the germline V gene are SGHNT and YYREEE (reference sequence). The CDR3 sequence is CASSWAANEQFF. The CDR3 DNA reads as TGTGCCAGCAGCTGGGCTGCCAATGAGCAGTTCTTC.

The chain couples TRBV18 to TRBJ1-4; D may be TRBD1 (6 bases). Germline assignment: CDR1 KGHSH and CDR2 LQKENI. Trimming shortened V by 2 bases and J by 8 bases, and 9 bases separated the two germline ends. The CDR3 runs to 13 residues. The CDR3, as DNA: TGTGCCAGCTCACCAGGGACAAAAGAAAAACTGTTTTTT. As protein: CASSPGTKEKLFF.

The J gene is TRBJ1-1, the V gene TRBV11-3; TRBD1 agrees at 9 bases. From germline, CDR1 is SGHNT and CDR2 YENEEA. With V trimmed by 5 bases and J by 3 bases, 13 bases remained unmatched. The CDR3 consists of 17 residues. As DNA, the CDR3 is TGTGCCAGCAGCCAGATTAAACAGGGGGCGCTTGACACTGAAGCTTTCTTT. Translation gives CASSQIKQGALDTEAFF.

On this clone: Other DNA sequences within the sample encode an identical CDR3. The chain recombines TRBV9 with TRBJ1-3; TRBD1 is a possible D gene (6 bases). V was shortened by 2 bases and J by 0 bases, with 6 bases between the two germline ends. This CDR3 comprises 14 residues. Germline-derived CDR1 and CDR2 are SGDLS and YYNGEE. CDR3 nucleotides: TGTGCCAGCAGCGTCAGGGGCTCTGGAAACACCATATATTTT. This encodes CASSVRGSGNTIYF.

The chain links TRBV14 to TRBJ1-1, with D possibly being TRBD1 (6 bases). The CDR3 consists of 16 residues. Germline CDR1 and CDR2: SGHDN and FVKESK. Trimming cost V 2 bases and J 1 base, with 14 bases left between them. CDR3 sequence reads: CASSQQRGLANTEAFF. In nucleotides, the CDR3 is TGTGCCAGCAGCCAACAGCGGGGGCTCGCGAACACTGAAGCTTTCTTT.

The J gene is TRBJ2-1, the V gene TRBV27; D ambiguous. Germline assignment: CDR1 MNHEY and CDR2 SMNVEV (reference sequence). V was cut by 6 bases and J by 0 bases, with 12 bases left in between. The length of the CDR3 is 15 residues. The CDR3 spells CASSSLGSSYNEQFF. The CDR3 DNA follows: TGTGCCAGCAGCTCCCTTGGCAGCTCCTACAATGAGCAGTTCTTC.

The chain carries TRBV12-5 and TRBJ2-1, with a weak D call TRBD1 (5 bases). The CDR3 spans 16 residues. Germline CDR1 is LGHNT and CDR2 is FRNRAP. Trimming took off 2 bases at V and 9 bases at J, with 20 bases between the two ends. The CDR3 coding sequence is TGTGCTAGTGGTTTGACCCGGACAAGCCGGACAAGTGAGCAGTTCTTC. Residues: CASGLTRTSRTSEQFF.

The CDR3 here is CASSITGTGVSQPQHF. Written as DNA, the CDR3 is TGTGCCAGTAGTATAACCGGGACAGGGGTTTCTCAGCCCCAGCATTTT. This chain joins TRBV19 and TRBJ1-5, with TRBD1 identical over 10 bases. The CDR3 consists of 16 residues. Trimming cost V 2 bases and J 6 bases; bases outside gene matches: 7. Germline V gene sequence: CDR1 LNHDA, CDR2 SQIVND (reference sequence).

The DNA for the CDR3 is TGTGCCAGCAGTTCAAACCAGCGAGGCTACACCTTC. Translated: CASSSNQRGYTF. The rearrangement links TRBV28 to TRBJ1-2; D call uncertain. The V and J ends lost 4 bases and 8 bases respectively, with 11 bases between them. Per the germline V gene, CDR1 is MDHEN and CDR2 is SYDVKM. The CDR3 has 12 residues.

The rearrangement joins TRBV11-3 to TRBJ2-1; D gene ambiguous. This CDR3 has 11 amino acids. Germline assignment: CDR1 SGHNT and CDR2 YENEEA. V was cut by 5 bases and J by 8 bases, with 7 bases left in between. The CDR3 region is CASSDSYEQFF. CDR3 in DNA: TGTGCCAGCAGCGATAGCTATGAGCAGTTCTTC.

The chain has TRBV4-1 and TRBJ2-7; D might be TRBD1 (6 bases). V lost 5 bases, J lost 5 bases, and 19 bases lay in between. CDR3 length: 15 residues. Germline values: CDR1 MGHRA, CDR2 YSYEKL. The CDR3 DNA is TGCGCCAGCAGCGTTACCGGGACACAAGCCAACGAGCAGTACTTC. This encodes CASSVTGTQANEQYF.

This chain joins TRBV9 and TRBJ2-1; 9 nucleotides agree with TRBD2. V was clipped by 0 bases and J by 8 bases; unmatched bases: 9. This CDR3 is 16 amino acids long. Germline V gives CDR1 SGDLS, CDR2 YYNGEE. The CDR3 DNA sequence: TGTGCCAGCAGCGTAGCTAGGGTAGCGGGAGCCCATGAGCAGTTCTTC. Its protein product is CASSVARVAGAHEQFF.

The chain couples TRBV6-1 to TRBJ1-1, with D tentatively TRBD1 (5 bases). Germline CDR1 is MNHNS and CDR2 is SASEGT. This CDR3 spans 15 amino acids. The V end was cut by 3 bases, the J end by 4 bases, with 15 bases between. DNA for the CDR3: TGTGCCAGCAGTGACCTCCTGACAGCGACCACTGAAGCTTTCTTT. Its translation is CASSDLLTATTEAFF.

The chain employs TRBV7-9 and TRBJ2-7; D is uncertain. This CDR3 contains 14 residues. Trimming took off 5 bases at V and 1 base at J, with 12 bases between the two ends. Germline V gene lookup returns CDR1 SEHNR and CDR2 FQNEAQ (reference sequence). This CDR3 reads CASSKGTESYEQYF. The CDR3 nucleotides are TGTGCCAGCAGCAAAGGCACTGAGTCCTACGAGCAGTACTTC.

This chain uses TRBV12-3 or TRBV12-4 with TRBJ2-5; 10 bases align to TRBD1. The CDR3 extends over 13 amino acids. The J segment lost 2 bases and the V segment lost 7 bases, leaving 1 base of the junction unmatched. CDR3 DNA: TGTGCCAGCAAGGACAGGGGGCAAGAGACCCAGTACTTC. Amino acids: CASKDRGQETQYF.

CDR3 amino acids: CASSYVGQGNSPLHF. CDR3 in DNA: TGTGCCAGCAGTTACGTTGGCCAGGGAAATTCACCCCTCCACTTT. The V and J genes are TRBV6-6 and TRBJ1-6; a weak D match, TRBD1 (5 bases). The ends were cut back, 2 bases at V and 7 bases at J, with 12 bases in the middle. The CDR3 runs 15 residues. Germline V lookup: CDR1 MNHNY, CDR2 SVGAGI (reference sequence).

The V gene is TRBV21-1, the J gene TRBJ2-5; the table names TRBD2, a call not compared with the DNA. TRBV21-1 is an annotated pseudogene. CDR3 length: 21 amino acids. The CDR3 nucleotides read TGTGCCAGCAGCAACCAGCCTAAAACTCAAGGGAGGGTCCCAAACCAAGAGACCCAGTACTTC. Its translation is CASSNQPKTQGRVPNQETQYF.

This clone was counted a single time. The V call is TRBV20-1, the J call TRBJ1-4; 7 positions agree with TRBD1. The CDR3 runs 16 residues. Germline V gene sequence: CDR1 DFQATT, CDR2 SNEGSKA (reference sequence). V dropped 3 bases and J dropped 2; count of bases not matched to a gene: 9. CDR3 DNA: TGCAGTGCTAGTGACAGGGTGGGGTTGACTAATGAAAAACTGTTTTTT. Encoded protein: CSASDRVGLTNEKLFF.

This chain connects TRBV5-1 to TRBJ2-1, with 8 bases lining up with TRBD2. The trim removed 0 bases at V and 9 bases at J, leaving 11 bases unmatched. This CDR3 is 16 amino acids long. Germline V gene sequence: CDR1 SGHRS, CDR2 YFSETQ. CDR3: CASSLEAGGRFGEQFF. DNA of the CDR3: TGCGCCAGCAGCTTGGAAGCCGGCGGGAGGTTTGGTGAGCAGTTCTTC.

The CDR3 region is CASSFWGTDEATNEKLFF. Here the CDR3 DNA reads TGTGCCAGCAGCTTCTGGGGGACAGATGAAGCAACTAATGAAAAACTGTTTTTT. The chain couples TRBV7-9 to TRBJ1-4; 7 nucleotides match TRBD1. The CDR3 has 18 amino acids. CDR1 and CDR2 from the germline V gene are SEHNR and FQNEAQ (reference sequence). The trim removed 3 bases at V and 0 bases at J, leaving 10 bases unmatched.

The chain uses TRBV27 and TRBJ2-5; 10 bases are shared with TRBD2. The germline V gene has CDR1 MNHEY and CDR2 SMNVEV (reference sequence). The CDR3 extends over 18 amino acids. The J segment lost 2 bases and the V segment lost 5 bases, leaving 14 bases of the junction unmatched. The CDR3 coding sequence is TGTGCCAGCAGTCGCGAATGGGCTAGCGGGGGCCTACAAGAGACCCAGTACTTC. It is translated as CASSREWASGGLQETQYF.

This clone was observed at least ten times. V gene TRBV7-9 combines with J gene TRBJ2-5; D perhaps matches TRBD1 (5 bases). The CDR3 consists of 16 residues. Trimming cost V 5 bases and J 4 bases, with 20 bases left between them. Germline values: CDR1 SEHNR, CDR2 FQNEAQ (reference sequence). In DNA, the CDR3 is TGTGCCAGCAGCCTACGAGTACATGGAAGGGGAGAGACCCAGTACTTC. This sequence encodes CASSLRVHGRGETQYF.

The chain is built from TRBV4-2 and TRBJ1-1; 10 nucleotides agree with TRBD1. Trimming removed 3 bases from V and 6 bases from J; junction bases left unmatched: 22. Germline V lookup: CDR1 LGHNA, CDR2 YNFKEQ. This CDR3 is built from 20 residues. CDR3 nucleotides: TGTGCCAGCAGCCAGGAAACCGGGACAGGGGCTTATTCGTTAGGGGCTGAAGCTTTCTTT. This encodes CASSQETGTGAYSLGAEAFF.

V and J are TRBV6-5 and TRBJ2-1; D might be TRBD2 (6 bases). Trimming cost V 6 bases and J 6 bases, with 18 bases left between them. There are 15 residues in the CDR3. Per germline, CDR1 MNHEY and CDR2 SVGAGI. The CDR3 protein is CASRWTTTNSNEQFF. The CDR3 DNA follows: TGTGCCAGCAGATGGACTACCACTAACTCCAATGAGCAGTTCTTC.

The gene calls are TRBV5-1 and TRBJ2-2; 8 bases fit TRBD1. The CDR3 runs to 17 residues. From germline, CDR1 is SGHRS and CDR2 YFSETQ. Trimming cost V 3 bases and J 2 bases; bases outside gene matches: 9. CDR3 region: CASSYATGGLNTGELFF. The CDR3 DNA reads TGCGCCAGCAGCTACGCAACAGGGGGGCTAAACACCGGGGAGCTGTTTTTT. Using reference TRBV5-1 and TRBJ2-2 for the parts outside the CDR3, the full variable domain is KAGVTQTPRYLIKTRGQQVTLSCSPISGHRSVSWYQQTPGQGLQFLFEYFSETQRNKGNFPGRFSGRQFSNSRSEMNVSTLELGDSALYLCASSYATGGLNTGELFFGEGSRLTVL.

There are a few counts of this clone. This CDR3 reads CASSLRGTTDTQYF. CDR3 nucleotide sequence: TGTGCCAGCAGCCTACGCGGGACCACAGATACGCAGTATTTT. The genes are TRBV7-8 and TRBJ2-3; D perhaps matches TRBD2 (6 bases). The CDR3 has 14 residues. The ends were cut back, 5 bases at V and 2 bases at J, with 11 bases in the middle. Germline V CDR1 and CDR2: SGHVS, FQNEAQ.